One T cell receptor beta chain is described in this entry. Its cognate antigen is unknown. Trimming removed 2 bases from V and 2 bases from J, with 15 bases in between. The germline gives CDR1 SGHNT, CDR2 YYREEE (reference sequence). This CDR3 is built from 16 residues. This entry is derived from a study of CD8 T cells in Susac syndrome. General observations from the study: Among active patients and in TEMRA cells, CD8+ clonal expansion in Susac reached its peak.

Roughly 0.45 to 1 ug RNA was reverse transcribed with random hexamers. Each CDR3 protein is one row after TCRdb ran MiXCR on the immunoSEQ multiplex PCR reads. The sample has 100,000 to 150,000 distinct CDR3 sequences, around 96% seen once. This rearrangement joins TRBV5-4 to TRBJ2-3; a weak D match, TRBD1 (6 bases). This TCR was recovered from a human donor with Susac syndrome. Sequencing was carried out using CD8+ T cells from PBMCs. The CDR3 reads CASSFRGGKDTDTQYF. The DNA for the CDR3 is TGTGCCAGCAGCTTCAGAGGGGGAAAGGACACAGATACGCAGTATTTT.